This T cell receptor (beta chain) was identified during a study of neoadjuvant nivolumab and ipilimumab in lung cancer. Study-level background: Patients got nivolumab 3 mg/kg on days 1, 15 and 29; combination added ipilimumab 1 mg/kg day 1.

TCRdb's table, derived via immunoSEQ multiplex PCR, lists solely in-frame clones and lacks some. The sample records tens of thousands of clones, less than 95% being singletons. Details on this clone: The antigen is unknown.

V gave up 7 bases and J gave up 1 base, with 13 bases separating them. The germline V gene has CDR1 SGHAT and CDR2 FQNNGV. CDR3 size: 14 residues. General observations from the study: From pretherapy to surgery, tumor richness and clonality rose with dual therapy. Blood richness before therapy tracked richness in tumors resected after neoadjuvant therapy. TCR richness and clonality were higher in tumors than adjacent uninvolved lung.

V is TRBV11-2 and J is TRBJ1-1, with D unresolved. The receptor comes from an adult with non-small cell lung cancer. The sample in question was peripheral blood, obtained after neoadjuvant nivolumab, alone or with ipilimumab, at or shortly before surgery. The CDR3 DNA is TGTGCCAGCAACCCCTCCGTGACGAACACTGAAGCTTTCTTT. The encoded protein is CASNPSVTNTEAFF.